This T cell receptor (beta chain) was retrieved from a study of T cell responses to AZD1222 COVID-19 vaccine. Study-wide findings and caveats: The study found vaccine-associated CD4 TCRs spanning spike, dominant at 160-218 and 743-854. Among spike-specific TCRs, nearly half reportedly target unmutated variant regions. When two AZD1222 doses had been given, Spike-specific TCR breadth and depth rose. Among the donors, most were white British and more were female, and clonal diversity was possibly underestimated.

Sequencing was performed with immunoSEQ multiplex PCR; in TCRdb, only in-frame clones are kept and a portion is missing. The sample has fewer than 120,000 clones, roughly 92% seen once. About this clone itself: The antigen is not known.

The germline gives CDR1 LGHDT, CDR2 YNNKEL (reference sequence). The CDR3 is 15 amino acids. Trimming took 1 base from V and 7 from J, leaving 13 bases between them. The specimen was peripheral blood, collected on day 0 of AZD1222 vaccination. This receptor was taken from an adult in good health. The chain carries TRBV3-1 (or the pseudogene TRBV3-2) and TRBJ2-2, with D perhaps matching TRBD2 (6 bases). CDR3 DNA sequence: TGTGCCAGCAGCCAAGTCGGCGGGAATGGCGGGGAGCTGTTTTTT. Residues: CASSQVGGNGGELFF.